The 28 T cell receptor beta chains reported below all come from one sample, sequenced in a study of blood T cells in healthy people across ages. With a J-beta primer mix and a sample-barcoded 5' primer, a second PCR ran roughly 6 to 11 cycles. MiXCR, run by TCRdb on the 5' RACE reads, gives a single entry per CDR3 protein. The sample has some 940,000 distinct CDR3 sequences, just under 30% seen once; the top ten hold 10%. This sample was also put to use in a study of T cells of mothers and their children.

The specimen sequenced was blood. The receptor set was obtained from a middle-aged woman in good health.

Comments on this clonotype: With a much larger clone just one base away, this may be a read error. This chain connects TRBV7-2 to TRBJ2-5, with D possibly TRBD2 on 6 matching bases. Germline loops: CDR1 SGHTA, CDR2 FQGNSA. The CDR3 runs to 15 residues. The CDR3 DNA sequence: TGTGTCAGCAGCTTAGTGGCAGGGACTCAAGAGACCCAGTACTTC. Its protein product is CVSSLVAGTQETQYF.

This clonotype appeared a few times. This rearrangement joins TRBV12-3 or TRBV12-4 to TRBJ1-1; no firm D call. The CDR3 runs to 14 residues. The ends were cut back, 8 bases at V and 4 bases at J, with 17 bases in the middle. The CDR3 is CASSFEVRGTEAFF. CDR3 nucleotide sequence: TGTGCCAGCTCGTTCGAGGTTCGGGGCACTGAAGCTTTCTTT.

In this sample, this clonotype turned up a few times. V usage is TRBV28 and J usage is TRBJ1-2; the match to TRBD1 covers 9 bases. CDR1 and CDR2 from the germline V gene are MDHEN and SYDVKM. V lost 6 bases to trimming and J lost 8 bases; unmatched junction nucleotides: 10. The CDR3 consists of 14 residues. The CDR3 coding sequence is TGTGCCAGCAGCTCAGGACAGGGGACGGGAGGCTACACCTTC. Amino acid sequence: CASSSGQGTGGYTF.

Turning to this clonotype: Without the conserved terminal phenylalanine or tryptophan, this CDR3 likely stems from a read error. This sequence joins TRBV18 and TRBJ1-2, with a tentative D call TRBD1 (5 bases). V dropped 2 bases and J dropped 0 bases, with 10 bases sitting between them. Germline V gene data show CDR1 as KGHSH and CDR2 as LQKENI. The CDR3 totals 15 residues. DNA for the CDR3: TGTGCCAGCTCACCAAGCAGGGCGCCTAACTATGGCTACACCTGC. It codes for CASSPSRAPNYGYTC.

In DNA form, the CDR3 reads TGTGCCAGCTCACGGCAAGCCTGGGGGCAAGAGACCCAGTACTTC. This codes for CASSRQAWGQETQYF. The V gene is TRBV18, the J gene TRBJ2-5; D assignment may be TRBD1 or TRBD2 (5 bases each). Per germline, CDR1 KGHSH and CDR2 LQKENI. This CDR3 is built from 15 residues. Trimming stripped 4 bases from V and 2 bases from J, with 14 bases between.

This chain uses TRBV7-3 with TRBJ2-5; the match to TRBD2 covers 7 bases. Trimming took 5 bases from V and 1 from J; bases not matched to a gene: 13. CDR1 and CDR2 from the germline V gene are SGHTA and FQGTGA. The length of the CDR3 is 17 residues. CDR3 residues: CASSPGRGRGPQETQYF. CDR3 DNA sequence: TGTGCCAGCAGCCCGGGTCGGGGGAGGGGTCCCCAAGAGACCCAGTACTTC.

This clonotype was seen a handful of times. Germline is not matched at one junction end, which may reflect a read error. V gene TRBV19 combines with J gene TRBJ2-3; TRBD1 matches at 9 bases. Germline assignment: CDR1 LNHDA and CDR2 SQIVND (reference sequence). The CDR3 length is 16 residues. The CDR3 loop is CASSIGTGLSRDTRYF. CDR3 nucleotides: TGTGCCAGTAGTATCGGGACAGGGTTATCGAGAGATACGCGGTATTTT.

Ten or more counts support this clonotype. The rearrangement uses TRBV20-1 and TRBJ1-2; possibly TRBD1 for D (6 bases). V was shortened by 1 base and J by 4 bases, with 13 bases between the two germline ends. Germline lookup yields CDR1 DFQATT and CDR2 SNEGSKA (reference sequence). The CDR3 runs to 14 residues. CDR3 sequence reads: CSARGHLDSYGYTF. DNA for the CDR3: TGCAGTGCTAGAGGCCATCTGGACAGCTATGGCTACACCTTC.

The CDR3 DNA sequence: TGTGCCAGCAGCTTAGTGAATAGGGCGGGGGGGTTGGAGACCCAGTACTTC. Residues: CASSLVNRAGGLETQYF. This chain uses TRBV7-2 with TRBJ2-5; 9 bases are shared with TRBD2. V dropped 1 base and J dropped 5; count of bases not matched to a gene: 11. Germline V gene sequence: CDR1 SGHTA, CDR2 FQGNSA. CDR3 length: 17 residues.

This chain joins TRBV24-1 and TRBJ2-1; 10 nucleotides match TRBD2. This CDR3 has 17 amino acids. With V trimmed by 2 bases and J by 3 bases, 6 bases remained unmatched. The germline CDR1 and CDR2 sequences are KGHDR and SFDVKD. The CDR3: CATSDSRAGGLYNEQFF. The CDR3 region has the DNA TGTGCCACCAGTGATTCTAGAGCGGGGGGGCTCTACAATGAGCAGTTCTTC.

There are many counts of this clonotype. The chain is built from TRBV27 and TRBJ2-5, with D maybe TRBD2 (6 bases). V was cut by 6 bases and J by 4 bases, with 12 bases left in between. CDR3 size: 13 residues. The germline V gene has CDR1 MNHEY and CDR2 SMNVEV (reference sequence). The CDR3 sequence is CASRRGFGETQYF. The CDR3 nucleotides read TGTGCCAGCAGACGGGGGTTCGGAGAGACCCAGTACTTC.

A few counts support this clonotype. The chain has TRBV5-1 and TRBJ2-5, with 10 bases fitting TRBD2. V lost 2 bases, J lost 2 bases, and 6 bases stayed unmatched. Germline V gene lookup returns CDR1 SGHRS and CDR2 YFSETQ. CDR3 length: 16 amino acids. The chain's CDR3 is CASSFGSSGGQETQYF. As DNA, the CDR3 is TGCGCCAGCAGCTTTGGGTCTAGCGGGGGACAAGAGACCCAGTACTTC.

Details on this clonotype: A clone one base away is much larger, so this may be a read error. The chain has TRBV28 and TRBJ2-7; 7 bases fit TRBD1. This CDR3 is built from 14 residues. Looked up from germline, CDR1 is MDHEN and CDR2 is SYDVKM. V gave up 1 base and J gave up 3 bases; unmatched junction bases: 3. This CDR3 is CASSLFAGGYEQYF. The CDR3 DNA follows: TGTGCCAGCAGTTTATTCGCAGGGGGCTACGAGCAGTACTTC.

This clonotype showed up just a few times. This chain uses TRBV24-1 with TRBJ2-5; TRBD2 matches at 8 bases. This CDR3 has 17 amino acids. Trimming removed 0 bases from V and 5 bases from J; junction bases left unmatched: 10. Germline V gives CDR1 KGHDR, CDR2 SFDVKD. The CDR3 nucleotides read TGTGCCACCAGTGATTTGTCCGGGGGGGCCAATGGGGAGACCCAGTACTTC. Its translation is CATSDLSGGANGETQYF.

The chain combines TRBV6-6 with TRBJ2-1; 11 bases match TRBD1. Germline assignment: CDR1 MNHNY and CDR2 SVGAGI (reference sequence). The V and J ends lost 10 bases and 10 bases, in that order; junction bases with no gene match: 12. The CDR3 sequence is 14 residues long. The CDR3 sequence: CATGGQGGSYEQFF. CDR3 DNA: TGTGCCACGGGGGGACAGGGGGGCTCCTACGAGCAGTTCTTC.

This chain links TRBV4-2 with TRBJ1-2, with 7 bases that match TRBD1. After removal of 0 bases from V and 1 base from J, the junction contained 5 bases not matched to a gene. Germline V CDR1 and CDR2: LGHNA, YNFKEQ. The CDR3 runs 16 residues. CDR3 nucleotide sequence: TGTGCCAGCAGCCAAGACGGGGACAGCTTTAACTATGGCTACACCTTC. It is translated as CASSQDGDSFNYGYTF.

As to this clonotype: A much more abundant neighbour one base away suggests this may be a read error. CDR3 residues: CASSLQGCYEQYF. The CDR3 bases are TGTGCCAGCAGCTTACAGGGGTGTTACGAGCAGTACTTC. V gene TRBV5-5 combines with J gene TRBJ2-7; 7 nucleotides align to TRBD1. CDR1 is SGHKS, CDR2 YYEKEE, per germline (reference sequence). Losses at the gene ends were 2 bases for V and 4 bases for J; bases not matched to a gene: 3. The CDR3 has 13 residues.

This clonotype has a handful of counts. The CDR3 DNA sequence: TGTGCCAGCAGTGGCGCAGGCCCTAACTATGGCTACACCTTC. Its translation is CASSGAGPNYGYTF. This chain connects TRBV2 to TRBJ1-2; no definite D call. The CDR3 consists of 14 residues. V dropped 4 bases and J dropped 0 bases, with 9 bases sitting between them. From germline, CDR1 is SNHLY and CDR2 FYNNEI.

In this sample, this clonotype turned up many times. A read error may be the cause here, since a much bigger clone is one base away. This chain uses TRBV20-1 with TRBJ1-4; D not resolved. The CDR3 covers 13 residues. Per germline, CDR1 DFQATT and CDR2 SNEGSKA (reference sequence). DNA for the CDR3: TGCAGTGCTAGGAGCAGCTTTAATGAAAAACGGTTTTTT. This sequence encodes CSARSSFNEKRFF.

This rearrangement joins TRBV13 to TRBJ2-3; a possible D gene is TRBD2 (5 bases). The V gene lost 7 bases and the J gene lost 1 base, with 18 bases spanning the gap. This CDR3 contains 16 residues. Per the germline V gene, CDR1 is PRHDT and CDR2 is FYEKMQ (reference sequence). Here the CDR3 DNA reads TGTGCCAGCACCCTTATCGGGAAATACCGCACAGATACGCAGTATTTT. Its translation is CASTLIGKYRTDTQYF.

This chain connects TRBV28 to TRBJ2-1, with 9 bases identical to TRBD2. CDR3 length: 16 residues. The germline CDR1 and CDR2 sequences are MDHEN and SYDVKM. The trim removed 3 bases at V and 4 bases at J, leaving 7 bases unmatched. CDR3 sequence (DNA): TGTGCCAGCAGTTTGATAGCGGGGGCTTCATACAATGAGCAGTTCTTC. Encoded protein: CASSLIAGASYNEQFF.

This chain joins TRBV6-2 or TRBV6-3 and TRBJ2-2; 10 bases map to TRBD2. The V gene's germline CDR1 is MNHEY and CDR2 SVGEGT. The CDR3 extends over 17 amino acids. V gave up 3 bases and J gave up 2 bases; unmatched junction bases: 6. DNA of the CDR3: TGTGCCAGCAGTTATTCGCTAGCGGGAGTCAACACCGGGGAGCTGTTTTTT. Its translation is CASSYSLAGVNTGELFF.

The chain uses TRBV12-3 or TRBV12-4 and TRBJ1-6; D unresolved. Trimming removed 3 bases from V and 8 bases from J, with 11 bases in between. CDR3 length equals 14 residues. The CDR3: CASSFRVEYSPLHF. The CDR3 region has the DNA TGTGCCAGCAGTTTTAGGGTTGAGTATTCACCCCTCCACTTT.

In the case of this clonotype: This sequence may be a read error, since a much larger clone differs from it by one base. The CDR3 sequence: CASSMTSGENEQYF. For the CDR3, the DNA is TGCGCCAGCAGCATGACTAGCGGGGAAAATGAGCAGTACTTC. V is TRBV5-1 and J is TRBJ2-7, with 11 bases lining up with TRBD2. V shed 4 bases, J shed 7 bases, and the junction held 7 bases outside the gene matches. Looked up from germline, CDR1 is SGHRS and CDR2 is YFSETQ. This CDR3 has 14 residues.

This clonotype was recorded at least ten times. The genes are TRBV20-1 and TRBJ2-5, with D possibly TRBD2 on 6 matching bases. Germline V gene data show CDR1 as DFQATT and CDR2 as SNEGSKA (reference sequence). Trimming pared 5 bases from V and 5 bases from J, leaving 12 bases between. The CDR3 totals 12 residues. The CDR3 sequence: CSAPVEGETQYF. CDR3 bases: TGCAGTGCTCCCGTGGAGGGGGAGACCCAGTACTTC.

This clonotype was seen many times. CDR3: CASREMNLNEQFF. CDR3 sequence (DNA): TGCGCCAGCAGGGAGATGAACCTCAATGAGCAGTTCTTC. This chain joins TRBV5-1 and TRBJ2-1; no clear D gene. CDR3 length: 13 amino acids. The V end lost 5 bases, the J end lost 6 bases, and 12 bases lay between the germline ends. The germline gives CDR1 SGHRS, CDR2 YFSETQ.

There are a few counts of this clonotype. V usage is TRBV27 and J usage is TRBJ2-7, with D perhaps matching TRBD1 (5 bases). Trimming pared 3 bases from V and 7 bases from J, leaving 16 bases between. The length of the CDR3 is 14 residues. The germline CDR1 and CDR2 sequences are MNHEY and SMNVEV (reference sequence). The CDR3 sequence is CASSLSVRRGEQYF. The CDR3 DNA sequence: TGTGCCAGCAGTTTGTCTGTACGTAGGGGTGAGCAGTACTTC.

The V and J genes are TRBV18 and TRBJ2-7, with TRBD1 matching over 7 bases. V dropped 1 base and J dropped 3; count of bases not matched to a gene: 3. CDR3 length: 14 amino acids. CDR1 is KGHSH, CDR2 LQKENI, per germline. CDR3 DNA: TGTGCCAGCTCACCACAGGGGGCCCTCTACGAGCAGTACTTC. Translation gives CASSPQGALYEQYF. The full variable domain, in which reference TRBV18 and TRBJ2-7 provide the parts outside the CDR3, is NAGVMQNPRHLVRRRGQEARLRCSPMKGHSHVYWYRQLPEEGLKFMVYLQKENIIDESGMPKERFSAEFPKEGPSILRIQQVVRGDSAAYFCASSPQGALYEQYFGPGTRLTVT.